These 22 T cell receptor beta chains originate from one sample sequenced in a study of T cell repertoires in cytomegalovirus infection. TCRdb ran MiXCR on the reads and lists one entry per CDR3 protein. The sample shows some 270,000 distinct CDR3 sequences, about a sixth of them seen only once. Sequencing was done on a sample of CD8+ T cells from PBMCs. The receptors stem from a human donor in good health (CMV status not recorded). Some clones in this sample may be carry-over from other donors' samples.

This clonotype was observed a handful of times. The genes are TRBV28 and TRBJ1-5; D is undetermined. The germline gives CDR1 MDHEN, CDR2 SYDVKM. Trimming stripped 7 bases from V and 7 bases from J, with 17 bases between. The CDR3 extends over 14 amino acids. In DNA form, the CDR3 reads TGTGCCAGCATACGGCAGTCCTCCGCCCAGCCCCAGCATTTT. It encodes CASIRQSSAQPQHF. Complete variable domain (other parts from reference TRBV28 and TRBJ1-5): DVKVTQSSRYLVKRTGEKVFLECVQDMDHENMFWYRQDPGLGLRLIYFSYDVKMKEKGDIPEGYSVSREKKERFSLILESASTNQTSMYLCASIRQSSAQPQHFGDGTRLSIL.

This clonotype was seen at least ten times. The CDR3 loop reads CASSSTKTGATFSGNTIYF. CDR3 in DNA: TGTGCCAGCAGCTCGACGAAGACAGGAGCAACCTTTTCTGGAAACACCATATATTTT. The chain links TRBV7-6 to TRBJ1-3, with D tentatively TRBD1 (6 bases). CDR3 size: 19 residues. Trimming cost V 4 bases and J 1 base, with 23 bases left between them. Germline CDR1 and CDR2: SGHVS and FNYEAQ.

This clonotype was counted many times. The chain uses TRBV7-2 and TRBJ2-5; the match to TRBD1 covers 10 bases. The length of the CDR3 is 14 residues. Looked up from germline, CDR1 is SGHTA and CDR2 is FQGNSA. The ends lost 5 bases at V and 9 bases at J; junction bases unmatched: 9. The CDR3 DNA sequence: TGTGCCAGCAGCCCCCAGGGACAGGGGAGGGCCCAGTACTTC. Translating gives CASSPQGQGRAQYF.

The chain links TRBV20-1 to TRBJ2-7; 8 nucleotides agree with TRBD1. V shed 2 bases and J 5 bases; nucleotides not matched to a gene: 8. Germline CDR1 reads DFQATT; CDR2 reads SNEGSKA (reference sequence). This CDR3 has 14 residues. The CDR3: CSARPRDRRDEQYF. The CDR3, as DNA: TGCAGTGCTAGACCCCGGGACAGGCGCGACGAGCAGTACTTC.

This clonotype has just a few counts. The chain couples TRBV20-1 to TRBJ2-7; D perhaps matches TRBD1 (7 bases). Deletions cut 0 bases from V and 4 bases from J, with 16 bases between. The germline V gene has CDR1 DFQATT and CDR2 SNEGSKA (reference sequence). The CDR3 covers 15 residues. The CDR3 bases are TGCAGTGCTAGAGATTTACCAGGGGGGTTGTACGAGCAGTACTTC. Its translation: CSARDLPGGLYEQYF.

This sequence joins TRBV27 and TRBJ1-6; D not certain. The CDR3 is 11 amino acids. V lost 7 bases, J lost 6 bases, and 4 bases lay in between. Germline V gene sequence: CDR1 MNHEY, CDR2 SMNVEV (reference sequence). CDR3 bases: TGTGCCAGCATTCTTAATTCACCCCTCCACTTT. Its translation: CASILNSPLHF.

In its sample, this clonotype was seen a few times. The CDR3 spells CASKTSGASSSYEQYF. As DNA, the CDR3 is TGTGCCAGCAAAACTTCGGGGGCGAGCAGCTCCTACGAGCAGTACTTC. The V and J genes are TRBV28 and TRBJ2-7; possibly TRBD1 or TRBD2 for D (6 bases each). Germline V lookup: CDR1 MDHEN, CDR2 SYDVKM. V was cut by 7 bases and J by 0 bases, with 19 bases left in between. The CDR3 is 16 residues long.

This clonotype was found many times. The rearrangement joins TRBV10-3 to TRBJ1-2; D gene unclear. This CDR3 has 14 residues. Trimming cost V 0 bases and J 4 bases, with 9 bases left between them. Germline V lookup: CDR1 ENHRY, CDR2 SYGVKD. The CDR3 loop reads CAISESKGPYGYTF. The CDR3 region has the DNA TGTGCCATCAGTGAGTCTAAGGGCCCCTATGGCTACACCTTC.

The V call is TRBV7-9, the J call TRBJ2-2, with D hard to call. Deletions cut 9 bases from V and 3 bases from J, with 8 bases between. The CDR3 consists of 12 residues. Germline V gives CDR1 SEHNR, CDR2 FQNEAQ (reference sequence). The CDR3 here is CASSMDTGELFF. CDR3 nucleotide sequence: TGTGCCAGTTCCATGGACACCGGGGAGCTGTTTTTT.

This clonotype has just a few counts. This chain links TRBV5-6 with TRBJ2-3; perhaps D is TRBD1 or TRBD2 (5 bases each). The CDR3 is 14 amino acids. Trimming shortened V by 3 bases and J by 2 bases, and 10 bases separated the two germline ends. Germline V lookup: CDR1 SGHDT, CDR2 YYEEEE. Written as DNA, the CDR3 is TGTGCCAGCAGCTGGGACGGCGACACAGATACGCAGTATTTT. Its translation is CASSWDGDTDTQYF.

This clonotype appeared many times. The chain uses TRBV5-1 and TRBJ2-5; 10 nucleotides agree with TRBD1. The CDR3 runs to 17 residues. CDR1 and CDR2 from the germline V gene are SGHRS and YFSETQ. The trim removed 1 base at V and 5 bases at J, leaving 11 bases unmatched. The CDR3 protein is CASSLYPGQGEDETQYF. Written as DNA, the CDR3 is TGCGCCAGCAGCTTGTATCCCGGACAGGGGGAAGACGAGACCCAGTACTTC.

The V and J genes are TRBV28 and TRBJ1-5; no clear D. The CDR3 length is 14 residues. V was pared by 6 bases and J by 3 bases, with 12 bases between. Germline CDR1 MDHEN, CDR2 SYDVKM. CDR3 amino acids: CASSLRRINQPQHF. DNA for the CDR3: TGTGCCAGCAGCCTGAGACGGATCAATCAGCCCCAGCATTTT.

This clonotype has at least ten counts. The chain is built from TRBV7-8 and TRBJ2-7; TRBD2 matches at 12 bases. CDR1 is SGHVS, CDR2 FQNEAQ, per germline. The V and J ends lost 6 bases and 3 bases, in that order; junction bases with no gene match: 6. This CDR3 is built from 15 residues. The CDR3 nucleotides are TGTGCCAGCAGTCCTAGCGGGGGGGAATACTACGAGCAGTACTTC. Its protein product is CASSPSGGEYYEQYF.

The CDR3 protein is CASSLRGPYSGANVLTF. The DNA for the CDR3 is TGTGCCAGCAGTTTGCGGGGTCCCTACTCTGGGGCCAACGTCCTGACTTTC. V usage is TRBV28 and J usage is TRBJ2-6; TRBD2 is a possible D gene (6 bases). With 3 bases removed from V and 0 bases from J, the gap between germline ends came to 12 bases. CDR3 length: 17 residues. Germline V CDR1 and CDR2: MDHEN, SYDVKM.

Many counts were recorded for this clonotype. The V gene is TRBV6-1, the J gene TRBJ1-6; perhaps TRBD1 as D (5 bases). The germline gives CDR1 MNHNS, CDR2 SASEGT. This CDR3 contains 18 residues. V was clipped by 5 bases and J by 10 bases, with 27 bases between them. The CDR3 nucleotides are TGTGCCAGCAGTTATTACTCGCCCCTCGGGGCCGTGGGGTCACCCCTCCACTTT. Amino acids: CASSYYSPLGAVGSPLHF.

This clonotype was counted between two and nine times. This rearrangement joins TRBV4-3 to TRBJ1-5, with D maybe TRBD1 (6 bases). Per the germline V gene, CDR1 is LGHNA and CDR2 is YSLEER. CDR3 length: 19 residues. V was trimmed by 0 bases and J by 0 bases, leaving 18 bases between them. CDR3 loop: CASSQDWVGAGYSNQPQHF. Written as DNA, the CDR3 is TGCGCCAGCAGCCAAGATTGGGTGGGGGCGGGCTATAGCAATCAGCCCCAGCATTTT.

This chain links TRBV29-1 with TRBJ2-1, with a weak D call TRBD2 (6 bases). With 3 bases removed from V and 3 bases from J, the gap between germline ends came to 12 bases. CDR1 is SQVTM, CDR2 ANQGSEA, per germline. The CDR3 spans 14 residues. CDR3 in amino acids: CSVEEGTIYNEQFF. CDR3 DNA sequence: TGCAGCGTTGAGGAGGGGACCATCTACAATGAGCAGTTCTTC.

This clonotype came up many times. CDR3 sequence: CASSLSRVIGNTEAFF. In nucleotides, the CDR3 is TGTGCCAGCAGCCTAAGCAGGGTTATCGGGAACACTGAAGCTTTCTTT. The chain joins TRBV7-8 to TRBJ1-1, with TRBD1 as a possible D gene (5 bases). CDR1 and CDR2 from the germline V gene are SGHVS and FQNEAQ. CDR3 length: 16 amino acids. Trimming removed 5 bases at V and 1 base at J, with 17 bases between.

The rearrangement links TRBV4-1 to TRBJ2-3; 10 nucleotides match TRBD2. Losses at the gene ends were 1 base for V and 0 bases for J; bases not matched to a gene: 7. The CDR3 extends over 18 amino acids. CDR1 is MGHRA and CDR2 is YSYEKL in the germline V gene. The CDR3 bases are TGCGCCAGCAGCCAAGGGCTAGCGGGGGTCGCTAGCACAGATACGCAGTATTTT. This gives the protein CASSQGLAGVASTDTQYF.

This clonotype was counted ten times or more. The rearrangement joins TRBV2 to TRBJ2-4; D is unresolved. Germline V lookup: CDR1 SNHLY, CDR2 FYNNEI. Trimming cost V 7 bases and J 6 bases, with 13 bases left between them. This CDR3 comprises 13 residues. This chain's CDR3 is CASTEAGLNIQYF. The DNA for the CDR3 is TGTGCCAGCACCGAGGCAGGATTAAACATTCAGTACTTC.

The chain is built from TRBV29-1 and TRBJ1-3; D gene unclear. From germline, CDR1 is SQVTM and CDR2 ANQGSEA. This CDR3 region has 17 residues. Trimming pared 5 bases from V and 0 bases from J, leaving 20 bases between. The CDR3, as DNA: TGCAGCGTTACTACCCCTTTCGAGACTTCCTCTGGAAACACCATATATTTT. Encoded protein: CSVTTPFETSSGNTIYF.

The sample holds many counts of this clonotype. The chain uses TRBV7-8 and TRBJ2-1, with D possibly matching TRBD1 (6 bases). CDR3 length: 16 amino acids. V was clipped by 4 bases and J by 2 bases, with 15 bases between them. Germline-derived CDR1 and CDR2 are SGHVS and FQNEAQ. CDR3 in amino acids: CASSSSSGQPYNEQFF. The CDR3 nucleotides are TGTGCCAGCAGCTCCTCCTCTGGACAGCCCTACAATGAGCAGTTCTTC.